This T cell receptor beta chain was profiled in a study of T cell repertoires in cytomegalovirus infection. Study-wide context: Shared public TCR beta signatures pointed to both CMV infection and a matching HLA type. Study findings and constraints: Totalled public TCR beta family frequency picked out people who carried CMV plus the relevant HLA.

Concerning this clonotype itself: What it binds is not known.

TCRdb analysed the reads with MiXCR anew, one entry per CDR3 protein. The data hold about 300,000 distinct CDR3 sequences, with more than 20% observed a single time. The CDR3 runs 16 residues. V gave up 1 base and J gave up 1 base, with 13 bases separating them. Germline lookup yields CDR1 SGHVS and CDR2 FQNEAQ. The V gene is TRBV7-8, the J gene TRBJ2-5; TRBD2 might be the D (6 bases). The TCR sequence derives from a human donor in good health (CMV status not recorded). Some clones in this sample may be carry-over from other donors' samples. The specimen was PBMCs. The CDR3 spells CASSLEGGMLQETQYF. CDR3 sequence (DNA): TGTGCCAGCAGCTTAGAAGGCGGGATGCTCCAAGAGACCCAGTACTTC.